This T cell receptor (beta chain) is drawn from a study of blood T cell repertoires in COVID-19. Whole-study context: T cells, B-cell-depleted T cells, or PBMCs supplied cDNA or gDNA.

In its sample, this clone was seen many times. Data came from immunoSEQ multiplex PCR; TCRdb stores just in-frame clones and leaves some out. Among approximately 260,000 clones listed, 87% were seen once. CDR1 is MNHEY and CDR2 is SVGAGI in the germline V gene. Trimming cost V 6 bases and J 1 base, with 7 bases left between them. The CDR3 is made up of 12 amino acids. The sample taken for sequencing was peripheral blood. The chain recombines TRBV6-5 with TRBJ2-7, with D possibly matching TRBD2 (5 bases). This TCR was recovered from a man aged 55 to 70 who had recovered from COVID-19. This CDR3 reads CASRGDSYEQYF. Here the CDR3 DNA reads TGTGCCAGCAGGGGAGATTCCTACGAGCAGTACTTC.